These 30 T cell receptor beta chains originate from one sample sequenced in a study of T cells in localized non-small cell lung cancer. TCRdb's table, derived via immunoSEQ multiplex PCR, lists solely in-frame clones and lacks some. The sample holds over 70,000 clones; roughly 90% are singletons and the top ten take 4.1%. Sample: PBMCs, taken before any cancer treatment. Receptors originate from a woman aged 40-70 years with stage II squamous cell lung carcinoma.

This chain joins TRBV7-6 and TRBJ2-1; 12 nucleotides agree with TRBD2. V lost 0 bases and J lost 7; bases outside the gene matches: 10. Germline CDR1 reads SGHVS; CDR2 reads FNYEAQ. This CDR3 has 18 residues. In DNA form, the CDR3 reads TGTGCCAGCAGCTTAGCCCTAGCGGGAGGGCCGAGTAGTAATGAGCAGTTCTTC. It yields the protein CASSLALAGGPSSNEQFF.

This sequence joins TRBV19 and TRBJ1-2; the match to TRBD1 covers 7 bases. The CDR3 totals 13 residues. The germline V gene encodes CDR1 LNHDA and CDR2 SQIVND (reference sequence). The trim removed 7 bases at V and 4 bases at J, leaving 6 bases unmatched. The CDR3, as DNA: TGTGCCAGTAATCGGGACAGTCTCTATGGCTACACCTTC. Its protein is CASNRDSLYGYTF.

The chain uses TRBV10-2 and TRBJ2-5, with 8 bases lining up with TRBD2. The germline CDR1 and CDR2 sequences are WSHSY and SAAADI. The CDR3 loop spans 18 amino acids. The ends lost 0 bases at V and 4 bases at J; junction bases unmatched: 13. This CDR3 reads CASSESKRGPLTGETQYF. Written as DNA, the CDR3 is TGCGCCAGCAGTGAGTCGAAGCGGGGGCCCCTAACGGGAGAGACCCAGTACTTC.

This chain links TRBV10-3 with TRBJ2-7; no clear D. The V gene lost 1 base and the J gene lost 4 bases, with 14 bases spanning the gap. The CDR3 contains 15 residues. Per the germline V gene, CDR1 is ENHRY and CDR2 is SYGVKD. In nucleotides, the CDR3 is TGTGCCATCAGTGAGTTTAGTCAGGACCCTTACGAGCAGTACTTC. As protein: CAISEFSQDPYEQYF.

The gene calls are TRBV5-1 and TRBJ1-4, with 11 positions matching TRBD1. CDR3 length equals 16 residues. Germline CDR1 reads SGHRS; CDR2 reads YFSETQ. V lost 3 bases to trimming and J lost 8 bases; unmatched junction nucleotides: 9. This CDR3 reads CASSSRTGGLGEKLFF. Here the CDR3 DNA reads TGCGCCAGCAGCTCAAGGACAGGGGGCTTGGGAGAAAAACTGTTTTTT.

This sequence joins TRBV5-5 and TRBJ1-1; 7 bases line up with TRBD1. The CDR3 is 15 amino acids. Unmatched junction bases numbered 10, after V lost 4 bases and J lost 4 bases. The V gene's germline CDR1 is SGHKS and CDR2 YYEKEE (reference sequence). CDR3 region: CASSMGQPKITEAFF. The CDR3 region has the DNA TGTGCCAGCAGCATGGGACAGCCGAAAATCACTGAAGCTTTCTTT.

V is TRBV6-1 and J is TRBJ2-7; the D gene is possibly TRBD1 (5 bases). The length of the CDR3 is 13 residues. CDR1 MNHNS and CDR2 SASEGT come from the germline V gene. V shed 3 bases and J shed 1 base, with 7 bases lying between them. CDR3 region: CASSEGRSYEQYF. CDR3 nucleotides: TGTGCCAGCAGTGAGGGGCGGTCCTACGAGCAGTACTTC.

The table lists this clone with a count of one. The genes are TRBV5-1 and TRBJ2-2; 7 nucleotides align to TRBD1. V trimming: 4 bases; J trimming: 7 bases; junction bases outside the gene matches: 10. Germline V gene sequence: CDR1 SGHRS, CDR2 YFSETQ. This CDR3 is 15 amino acids long. The CDR3 region is CASSRSGTVGGELFF. CDR3 coding DNA: TGCGCCAGCAGCCGCTCCGGGACAGTCGGCGGGGAGCTGTTTTTT.

The chain couples TRBV20-1 to TRBJ2-7, with D perhaps TRBD1 (6 bases). The germline V gene has CDR1 DFQATT and CDR2 SNEGSKA (reference sequence). This CDR3 has 11 amino acids. Trimming stripped 6 bases from V and 4 bases from J, with 10 bases between. For the CDR3, the DNA is TGCAGTGCACCTGACAGGTACGAGCAGTACTTC. It translates to CSAPDRYEQYF.

V and J are TRBV19 and TRBJ2-6, with 11 nucleotides matching TRBD1. V shed 8 bases and J 0 bases; nucleotides not matched to a gene: 6. The CDR3 totals 17 residues. The germline V gene encodes CDR1 LNHDA and CDR2 SQIVND (reference sequence). The CDR3 reads CASSGTGGPSGANVLTF. The CDR3 DNA reads as TGTGCCAGTTCCGGGACAGGGGGACCCTCTGGGGCCAACGTCCTGACTTTC.

The chain employs TRBV29-1 and TRBJ2-2; the D gene is possibly TRBD2 (6 bases). Trimming removed 7 bases from V and 6 bases from J, with 18 bases in between. Per germline, CDR1 SQVTM and CDR2 ANQGSEA. The CDR3 runs 14 residues. CDR3 nucleotide sequence: TGCAGCGCCTCCCGGAGGGGCGGAGCCGGGGAGCTGTTTTTT. Its translation is CSASRRGGAGELFF.

The chain uses TRBV12-5 and TRBJ2-1; D gene unclear. The CDR3 runs 10 residues. V lost 6 bases and J 15 bases, leaving 12 bases between the germline ends. Germline loops: CDR1 LGHNT, CDR2 FRNRAP. CDR3 sequence reads: CASGAHPMFF. The CDR3 nucleotides read TGTGCTAGTGGGGCGCACCCAATGTTCTTC.

The chain couples TRBV28 to TRBJ2-5; the D gene is possibly TRBD1 (5 bases). The V end was cut by 7 bases, the J end by 4 bases, with 7 bases between. The V gene's germline CDR1 is MDHEN and CDR2 SYDVKM. The CDR3 has 11 amino acids. In DNA form, the CDR3 reads TGTGCCAGCACAGGGCTAGAGACCCAGTACTTC. Encoded protein: CASTGLETQYF.

The J gene is TRBJ2-1, the V gene TRBV4-1; D gene uncertain. Germline V CDR1 and CDR2: MGHRA, YSYEKL. The CDR3 spans 11 residues. Trimming shortened V by 3 bases and J by 5 bases, and 2 bases separated the two germline ends. As DNA, the CDR3 is TGCGCCAGCAGCCAGGACAATGAGCAGTTCTTC. This encodes CASSQDNEQFF.

The chain uses TRBV6-5 and TRBJ2-3; D is perhaps TRBD2 (6 bases). CDR1 is MNHEY, CDR2 SVGAGI, per germline. The germline V and J ends were trimmed by 6 bases and 5 bases, with 12 bases remaining between them. This CDR3 region has 13 residues. This chain's CDR3 is CASRTGRGDTQYF. In nucleotides, the CDR3 is TGTGCCAGCAGAACGGGGCGGGGAGATACGCAGTATTTT.

The V and J genes are TRBV10-2 and TRBJ1-6; D gene ambiguous. V gave up 3 bases and J gave up 0 bases, with 12 bases separating them. Germline V gene lookup returns CDR1 WSHSY and CDR2 SAAADI. CDR3 length: 17 amino acids. CDR3 coding DNA: TGCGCCAGCAGTGATCAATCAGGCGGCTCCTATAATTCACCCCTCCACTTT. This gives the protein CASSDQSGGSYNSPLHF.

V and J are TRBV5-1 and TRBJ2-5, with D possibly being TRBD2 (5 bases). Germline CDR1 is SGHRS and CDR2 is YFSETQ. Trimming took off 2 bases at V and 2 bases at J, with 13 bases between the two ends. The CDR3 is made up of 15 amino acids. The CDR3 DNA reads TGCGCCAGCAGCTTCGGACTCCCAAGTCAAGAGACCCAGTACTTC. Translation gives CASSFGLPSQETQYF.

This sequence joins TRBV6-1 and TRBJ1-2; TRBD1 might be the D (5 bases). Trimming removed 7 bases from V and 7 bases from J, with 22 bases in between. Germline V gene sequence: CDR1 MNHNS, CDR2 SASEGT. This CDR3 region has 15 residues. The CDR3 DNA reads TGTGCCAGCACGCCGATCTGGGGCCAGACGGCTGGCTACACCTTC. This gives the protein CASTPIWGQTAGYTF.

The chain employs TRBV19 and TRBJ1-1, with TRBD1 matching over 10 bases. This CDR3 comprises 15 residues. Germline values: CDR1 LNHDA, CDR2 SQIVND (reference sequence). The J segment lost 4 bases and the V segment lost 6 bases, leaving 8 bases of the junction unmatched. The CDR3 reads CASSPGTGESTEAFF. The CDR3 DNA reads as TGTGCCAGTAGCCCCGGGACAGGGGAGTCCACTGAAGCTTTCTTT.

This chain connects TRBV6-1 to TRBJ1-1; the D is unclear. This CDR3 comprises 11 residues. The germline V gene has CDR1 MNHNS and CDR2 SASEGT. Trimming left V 6 bases short and J 1 base short, with 3 bases between. CDR3 residues: CASSRNTEAFF. The DNA for the CDR3 is TGTGCCAGCAGCAGGAACACTGAAGCTTTCTTT.

The chain couples TRBV9 to TRBJ1-5; tentatively, D is TRBD1 (6 bases). The V end was cut by 0 bases, the J end by 5 bases, with 12 bases between. From germline, CDR1 is SGDLS and CDR2 YYNGEE. CDR3 length: 15 amino acids. For the CDR3, the DNA is TGTGCCAGCAGCGTAGCGGAGGGGGATTATCAGCCCCAGCATTTT. Its translation: CASSVAEGDYQPQHF.

The chain couples TRBV5-1 to TRBJ1-1, with D unclear. Germline V CDR1 and CDR2: SGHRS, YFSETQ. This CDR3 is 13 amino acids long. Trimming shortened V by 0 bases and J by 5 bases, and 8 bases separated the two germline ends. CDR3 residues: CASSLDAGTEAFF. The CDR3 region has the DNA TGCGCCAGCAGCTTGGATGCCGGGACTGAAGCTTTCTTT.

The DNA of the CDR3 is TGCAGTGGGGAAATGAGGGGGCAGTTCTTC. It specifies CSGEMRGQFF. V is TRBV20-1 and J is TRBJ2-1; D may be TRBD1 or TRBD2 (5 bases each). With 7 bases removed from V and 12 bases from J, the gap between germline ends came to 13 bases. The CDR3 contains 10 residues. Germline CDR1 is DFQATT and CDR2 is SNEGSKA (reference sequence).

The V and J genes are TRBV6-1 and TRBJ2-1; 10 nucleotides align to TRBD2. V lost 6 bases, J lost 7 bases, and 6 bases stayed unmatched. Germline CDR1 reads MNHNS; CDR2 reads SASEGT. The CDR3 covers 14 residues. The CDR3 bases are TGTGCCAGCAGAGCTAGCGGGAGCAGTAATGAGCAGTTCTTC. As protein: CASRASGSSNEQFF.

The chain uses TRBV5-1 and TRBJ1-1; 7 bases map to TRBD1. This CDR3 is 13 amino acids long. V shed 5 bases, J shed 1 base, and the junction held 2 bases outside the gene matches. The V gene's germline CDR1 is SGHRS and CDR2 YFSETQ. CDR3 sequence reads: CASREGANTEAFF. CDR3 nucleotides: TGCGCCAGCAGGGAGGGGGCGAACACTGAAGCTTTCTTT.

In DNA form, the CDR3 reads TGTGCCAGCACTAAACAGGGGTGGATTACCGGGGAGCTGTTTTTT. It specifies CASTKQGWITGELFF. The chain carries TRBV6-5 and TRBJ2-2; 7 positions agree with TRBD1. CDR3 length: 15 residues. Germline CDR1 MNHEY, CDR2 SVGAGI. Losses at the gene ends were 7 bases for V and 5 bases for J; bases not matched to a gene: 10.

The chain has TRBV19 and TRBJ2-2, with TRBD2 matching 7 bases. The CDR3 extends over 13 amino acids. The V and J ends lost 3 bases and 6 bases, in that order; junction bases with no gene match: 1. CDR1 and CDR2 (germline): LNHDA, SQIVND (reference sequence). DNA for the CDR3: TGTGCCAGTAGTATGGGGGGGTCCGGGGAGCTGTTTTTT. It codes for CASSMGGSGELFF.

V and J are TRBV4-1 and TRBJ2-7; no clear D. This CDR3 spans 15 amino acids. Germline CDR1 and CDR2: MGHRA and YSYEKL. V dropped 5 bases and J dropped 0 bases, with 14 bases sitting between them. The DNA of the CDR3 is TGCGCCAGCAGCTACGACCCACTGAACTCCTACGAGCAGTACTTC. It specifies CASSYDPLNSYEQYF.

The chain links TRBV5-1 to TRBJ2-1; 9 bases agree with TRBD1. Per germline, CDR1 SGHRS and CDR2 YFSETQ. The length of the CDR3 is 15 residues. V shed 6 bases and J 1 base; nucleotides not matched to a gene: 5. In DNA form, the CDR3 reads TGCGCCAGCATTTCGGGACAGGGTTCCTACAATGAGCAGTTCTTC. It translates to CASISGQGSYNEQFF. Together with reference TRBV5-1 and TRBJ2-1, the CDR3 gives the full variable domain: KAGVTQTPRYLIKTRGQQVTLSCSPISGHRSVSWYQQTPGQGLQFLFEYFSETQRNKGNFPGRFSGRQFSNSRSEMNVSTLELGDSALYLCASISGQGSYNEQFFGPGTRLTVL.

The chain employs TRBV19 and TRBJ1-5, with D unclear. In germline, CDR1 is LNHDA, CDR2 SQIVND (reference sequence). This CDR3 contains 12 residues. Trimming took off 0 bases at V and 7 bases at J, with 4 bases between the two ends. The DNA of the CDR3 is TGTGCCAGTAGTATAGATTTGCAGCCCCAGCATTTT. It codes for CASSIDLQPQHF.